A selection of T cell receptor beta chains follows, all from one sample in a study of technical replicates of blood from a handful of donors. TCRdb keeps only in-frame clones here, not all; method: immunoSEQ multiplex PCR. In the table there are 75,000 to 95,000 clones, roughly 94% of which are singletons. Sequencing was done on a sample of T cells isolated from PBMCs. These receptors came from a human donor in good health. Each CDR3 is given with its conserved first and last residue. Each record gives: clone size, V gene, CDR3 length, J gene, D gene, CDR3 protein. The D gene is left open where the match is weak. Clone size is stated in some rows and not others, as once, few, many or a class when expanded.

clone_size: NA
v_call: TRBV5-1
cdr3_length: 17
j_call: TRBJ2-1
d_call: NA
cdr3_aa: CASSIWPSSGSYNEQFF

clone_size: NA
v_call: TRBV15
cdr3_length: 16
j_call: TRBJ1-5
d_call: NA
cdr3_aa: CATSRDRRGSNQPQHF

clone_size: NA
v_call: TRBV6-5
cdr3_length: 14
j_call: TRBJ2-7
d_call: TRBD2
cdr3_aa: CASSSLADTYEQYF

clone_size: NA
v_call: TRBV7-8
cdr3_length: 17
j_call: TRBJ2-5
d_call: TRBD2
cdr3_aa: CASSRRASGRVQETQYF

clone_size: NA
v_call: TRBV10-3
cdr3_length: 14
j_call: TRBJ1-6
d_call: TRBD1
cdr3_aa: CAISGGTENSPLHF

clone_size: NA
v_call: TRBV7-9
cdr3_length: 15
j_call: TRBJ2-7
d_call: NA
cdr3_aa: CASSPPGTSTYEQYF

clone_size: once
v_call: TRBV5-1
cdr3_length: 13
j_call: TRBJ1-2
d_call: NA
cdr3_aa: CASSLKQNYGYTF

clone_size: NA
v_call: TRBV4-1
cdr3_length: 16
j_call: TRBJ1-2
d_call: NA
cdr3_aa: CASSQDRQAGRYGYTF

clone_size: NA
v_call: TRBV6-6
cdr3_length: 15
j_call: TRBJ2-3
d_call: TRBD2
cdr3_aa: CASRPGLAAIVGVYF

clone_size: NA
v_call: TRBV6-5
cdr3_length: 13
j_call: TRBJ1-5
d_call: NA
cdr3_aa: CASRGQKNQPQHF

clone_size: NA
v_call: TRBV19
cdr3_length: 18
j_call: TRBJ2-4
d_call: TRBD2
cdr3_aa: CASSVGTSPLLAKNIQYF

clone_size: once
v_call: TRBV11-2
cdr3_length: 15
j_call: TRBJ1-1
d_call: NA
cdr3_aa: CASTRGRGGTTEAFF

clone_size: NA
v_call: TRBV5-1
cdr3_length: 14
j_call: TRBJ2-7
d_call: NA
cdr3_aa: CASSLRESSYEQYF

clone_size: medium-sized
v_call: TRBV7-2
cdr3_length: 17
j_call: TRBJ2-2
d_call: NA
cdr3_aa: CASSIDRPLANTGELFF

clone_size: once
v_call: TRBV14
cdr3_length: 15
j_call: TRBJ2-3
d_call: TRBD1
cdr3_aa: CASSQLTGGTDTQYF

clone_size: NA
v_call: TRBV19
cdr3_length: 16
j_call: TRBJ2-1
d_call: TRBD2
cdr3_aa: CASSINEREEEGEQFF

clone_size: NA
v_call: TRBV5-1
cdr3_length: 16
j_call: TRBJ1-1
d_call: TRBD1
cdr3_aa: CASSLGETGVNTEAFF

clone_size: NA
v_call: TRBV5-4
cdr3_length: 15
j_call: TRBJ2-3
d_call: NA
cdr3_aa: CASSPRAVSTDTQYF

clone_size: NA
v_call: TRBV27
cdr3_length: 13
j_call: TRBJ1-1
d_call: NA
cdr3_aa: CASSYGVGTEAFF

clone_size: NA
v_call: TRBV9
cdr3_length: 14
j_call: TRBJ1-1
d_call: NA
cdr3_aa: CASSVRGGNTEAFF

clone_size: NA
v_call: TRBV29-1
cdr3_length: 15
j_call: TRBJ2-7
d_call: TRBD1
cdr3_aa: CSVEGGPGQDYEQYF

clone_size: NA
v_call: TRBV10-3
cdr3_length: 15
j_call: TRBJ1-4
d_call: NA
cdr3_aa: CAISERSGGVEKLFF

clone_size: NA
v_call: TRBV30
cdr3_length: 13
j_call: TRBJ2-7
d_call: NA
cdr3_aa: CAWSPTWAYEQYF

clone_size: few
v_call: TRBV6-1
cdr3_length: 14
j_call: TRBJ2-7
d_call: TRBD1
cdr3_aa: CASNDRGISYEQYF

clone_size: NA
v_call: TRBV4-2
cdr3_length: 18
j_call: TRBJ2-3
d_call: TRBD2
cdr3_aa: CASSQDVLAGVGTDTQYF

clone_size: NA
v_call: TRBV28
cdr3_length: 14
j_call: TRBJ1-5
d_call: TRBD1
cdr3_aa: CASSAQGASQPQHF

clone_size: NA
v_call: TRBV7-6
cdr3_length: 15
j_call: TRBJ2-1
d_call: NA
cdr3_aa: CASSLARRADNEQFF

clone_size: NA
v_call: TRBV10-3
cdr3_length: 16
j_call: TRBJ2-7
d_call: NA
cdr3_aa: CAISESLGTPSYEQYF

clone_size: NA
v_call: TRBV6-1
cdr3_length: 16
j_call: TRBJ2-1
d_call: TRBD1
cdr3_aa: CASSAGTGASYNEQFF

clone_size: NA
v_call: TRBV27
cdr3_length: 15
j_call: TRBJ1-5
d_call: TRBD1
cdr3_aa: CASSPGTGGDQPQHF

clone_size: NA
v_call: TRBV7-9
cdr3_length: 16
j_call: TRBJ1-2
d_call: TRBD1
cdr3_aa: CASSLPQTGQGYGYTF